Sequencing of this TCR beta chain was carried out in a study of blood T cell repertoires in COVID-19. Whole-study context: The United States, Italy and Spain provided the acute and convalescent COVID-19 samples. From T cells, B-cell-depleted T cells, or PBMCs came the material, which was cDNA or gDNA.

Original methodology: The authors estimated nucleated cell counts from reference gene primer amplification. Generated by immunoSEQ multiplex PCR, the TCRdb table keeps only in-frame clones and is missing some. The DNA was the basis for D and trimming; V, J and clone size are from that table. The sample has approximately 53,000 clones, 83% seen once; the top ten hold around 17%. Germline values: CDR1 SGHRS, CDR2 YFSETQ. V was pared by 4 bases and J by 1 base, with 4 bases of the junction left unmatched. The CDR3 has 15 residues. This clone was observed a single time. The chain joins TRBV5-1 to TRBJ2-5; 10 bases are a match to TRBD2. Specimen: peripheral blood. The clonotype was recovered from a man between 40 and 49 years old with acute or convalescent COVID-19. CDR3 residues: CASSESGGAQETQYF. The CDR3 DNA reads as TGCGCCAGCAGCGAGAGCGGGGGGGCCCAAGAGACCCAGTACTTC. Together with reference TRBV5-1 and TRBJ2-5, the CDR3 gives the full variable domain: KAGVTQTPRYLIKTRGQQVTLSCSPISGHRSVSWYQQTPGQGLQFLFEYFSETQRNKGNFPGRFSGRQFSNSRSEMNVSTLELGDSALYLCASSESGGAQETQYFGPGTRLLVL.